The clone carrying this T cell receptor beta chain turned up a few times. These data originate in a study of shared clonotypes between healthy human individuals. Germline lookup yields CDR1 ENHRY and CDR2 SYGVKD. V shed 3 bases and J shed 0 bases, with 12 bases lying between them. The CDR3 is made up of 16 amino acids. Profiling relied on immunoSEQ multiplex PCR, and the TCRdb table lists in-frame clones only, not all of them. The table records some 2 million clones, roughly 94% of them present only once. CD8 cells classed as naive were CD45RO-negative and positively selected for CCR7, excluding terminally differentiated effector memory CD45RA+ cells.

This sequence joins TRBV10-3 and TRBJ2-1; D is perhaps TRBD2 (6 bases). This sequence was found in a man younger than 30 in good health. The sequencing input was naive CD8+ T cells sorted from blood. CDR3 protein: CAISDLAVVSYNEQFF. CDR3 DNA: TGTGCCATCAGTGATTTAGCGGTTGTCTCCTACAATGAGCAGTTCTTC.